This TCR beta chain was identified in a study of PD-L1 blockade in urothelial cancer. About the study: A median of 141,255 T cells was found in the blood samples.

V lost 2 bases, J lost 3 bases, and 11 bases lay in between. The CDR3 runs 14 residues. Looked up from germline, CDR1 is SGHNT and CDR2 is YYREEE (reference sequence). TCRdb keeps only in-frame clones here, not all; method: immunoSEQ multiplex PCR. The repertoire includes about 44,000 clones, 82% of them detected once, and under 4% sits in the top ten. The receptor was isolated from a man aged 65 to 85 with urothelial cancer. The sequencing used PBMCs, collected around atezolizumab (anti-PD-L1) treatment. The chain recombines TRBV5-4 with TRBJ2-5, with a tentative D call TRBD1 (5 bases). The CDR3 coding sequence is TGTGCCAGCAGCTTTGGGGCAGGCGAAGAGACCCAGTACTTC. Amino acids: CASSFGAGEETQYF.